The clone carrying this T cell receptor beta chain appeared once. The record originates from a study of cytomegalovirus exposure and HLA in healthy donors. From germline, CDR1 is SGHTA and CDR2 FQGNSA. The CDR3 spans 15 residues. V shed 1 base and J shed 1 base, with 8 bases lying between them. Both 60 Vbeta primers and 13 Jbeta primers went into the PCR. Sequencing was performed with immunoSEQ multiplex PCR; in TCRdb, only in-frame clones are kept and a portion is missing. The table records 200,000 to 250,000 clones, around 80% of them present only once. The specimen was PBMCs. This receptor was taken from a girl aged 2-10 years in good health and CMV-seronegative. The chain combines TRBV7-2 with TRBJ2-1, with D unclear. The CDR3 loop reads CASSLGAGSYNEQFF. The CDR3 nucleotides are TGTGCCAGCAGCTTAGGCGCAGGTTCCTACAATGAGCAGTTCTTC.